The T cell receptor (beta chain) under discussion was sequenced for a study of blood T cell repertoires in COVID-19. Study-wide background: Samples representing acute and convalescent COVID-19 were sourced from the United States, Italy and Spain.

The age range of participants was about 18 to 90 years, with residence in more than 20 US areas. Recovery among Cohort 3 donors was established by two negative PCRs, clearance, or symptom resolution. The V end was cut by 3 bases, the J end by 3 bases, with 11 bases between. Germline values: CDR1 MRHNA, CDR2 SNTAGT. CDR3 length equals 15 residues. Per the authors' pipeline: Using reference gene primer amplification, nucleated cell counts were estimated. Libraries were prepared by immunoSEQ multiplex PCR; TCRdb keeps only in-frame clonotypes and omits some of them. Clonal size and the V and J genes are those of that table, whereas D and trimming came from the DNA. The table lists roughly 330,000 clones, roughly 88% of them singletons.

This TCR derives from a man aged 25-45 years who had recovered from COVID-19. The rearrangement uses TRBV6-4 and TRBJ2-2; D may be TRBD1 (6 bases). The sample comprised PBMCs or T cells enriched from blood (not recorded which). DNA of the CDR3: TGTGCCAGCAGTGAATTAGGGGGAGACACCGGGGAGCTGTTTTTT. Residues: CASSELGGDTGELFF.